The 23 T cell receptor beta chains presented below share a single source sample, sequenced in a study of cytomegalovirus exposure and HLA in healthy donors. PCR employed 60 Vbeta and 13 Jbeta primers. TCRdb's copy holds only in-frame clones and misses some; the assay was immunoSEQ multiplex PCR. Among 110,000 to 150,000 clones listed, about 80% were seen once. Sequences were obtained from PBMCs. These receptors were taken from a female donor in good health and CMV-seronegative.

This clone was seen a handful of times. This chain links TRBV27 with TRBJ1-4, with a weak D call TRBD1 (5 bases). V dropped 5 bases and J dropped 7 bases, with 11 bases sitting between them. The CDR3 contains 13 residues. Germline CDR1 MNHEY, CDR2 SMNVEV (reference sequence). In DNA, the CDR3 is TGTGCCAGCAGTGCCCCCGGGGGTGAAAAACTGTTTTTT. As protein: CASSAPGGEKLFF.

The chain couples TRBV6-5 to TRBJ2-7, with D perhaps TRBD1 (6 bases). Germline V gene sequence: CDR1 MNHEY, CDR2 SVGAGI. This CDR3 spans 11 amino acids. Trimming cost V 2 bases and J 9 bases, with 8 bases left between them. CDR3 nucleotide sequence: TGTGCCAGCAGTTACCAGGGGCGGCAGTACTTC. Encoded protein: CASSYQGRQYF.

CDR3 sequence: CSVEDGQGRTEAFF. CDR3 DNA sequence: TGCAGCGTTGAAGATGGACAGGGTCGGACTGAAGCTTTCTTT. This rearrangement joins TRBV29-1 to TRBJ1-1; 8 bases agree with TRBD1. Germline CDR1 is SQVTM and CDR2 is ANQGSEA. V lost 0 bases and J lost 5; bases outside the gene matches: 5. CDR3 length: 14 residues.

The chain is built from TRBV28 and TRBJ2-1, with 10 positions matching TRBD1. With 2 bases clipped from V and 2 bases from J, the junction kept 15 bases outside the gene matches. The length of the CDR3 is 20 residues. Germline lookup yields CDR1 MDHEN and CDR2 SYDVKM. DNA of the CDR3: TGTGCCAGCAGTTTAGGTAGAGGGACAGGGGCAGAGGGGACCTACAATGAGCAGTTCTTC. Translated, it gives CASSLGRGTGAEGTYNEQFF.

The V gene is TRBV6-1, the J gene TRBJ1-6, with unresolved D. CDR1 MNHNS and CDR2 SASEGT come from the germline V gene. CDR3 length: 15 amino acids. Trimming pared 1 base from V and 5 bases from J, leaving 9 bases between. Here the CDR3 DNA reads TGTGCCAGCAGTGAAGGGCAGGCCAATAATTCACCCCTCCACTTT. Its protein product is CASSEGQANNSPLHF.

The chain links TRBV7-3 to TRBJ1-5, with D maybe TRBD1 (5 bases). CDR1 SGHTA and CDR2 FQGTGA come from the germline V gene. V was cut by 3 bases and J by 9 bases, with 18 bases left in between. The CDR3 covers 15 residues. The CDR3 sequence: CASSLPRTSGRPQHF. CDR3 sequence (DNA): TGTGCCAGCAGCTTGCCGCGGACATCAGGTCGGCCCCAGCATTTT.

This chain uses TRBV5-1 with TRBJ2-1, with a tentative D call TRBD1 (5 bases). This CDR3 region has 16 residues. Germline V lookup: CDR1 SGHRS, CDR2 YFSETQ. With 6 bases removed from V and 0 bases from J, the gap between germline ends came to 16 bases. Here the CDR3 reads CASTSEARVSYNEQFF. The CDR3 bases are TGCGCCAGCACCTCCGAAGCCAGGGTCTCCTACAATGAGCAGTTCTTC.

Comments on this clone: The sample holds other DNA sequences that translate to the same CDR3. The CDR3 nucleotides read TGTGCCAGTAGTACCCAATCTGAAGCTTTCTTT. It translates to CASSTQSEAFF. This chain joins TRBV19 and TRBJ1-1; D is undetermined. With 4 bases removed from V and 6 bases from J, the gap between germline ends came to 6 bases. Germline V gene data show CDR1 as LNHDA and CDR2 as SQIVND (reference sequence). CDR3 length: 11 residues.

This clone was observed a handful of times. The chain has TRBV19 and TRBJ2-3; D is perhaps TRBD1 (6 bases). This CDR3 is 15 amino acids long. V gave up 5 bases and J gave up 3 bases, with 15 bases separating them. Germline V gene sequence: CDR1 LNHDA, CDR2 SQIVND (reference sequence). The CDR3 coding sequence is TGTGCCAGTAGTTCCCAAGGGGGTATGACAGATACGCAGTATTTT. Translating gives CASSSQGGMTDTQYF.

This clone was counted only a few times. The chain employs TRBV29-1 and TRBJ1-4; possible D gene TRBD1, 6 bases. Germline values: CDR1 SQVTM, CDR2 ANQGSEA. This CDR3 region has 12 residues. The CDR3 DNA is TGCAGTGGGGTGGGGGCGGGTGAAAAACTGTTTTTT. This sequence encodes CSGVGAGEKLFF. Full variable domain (remainder filled in from reference TRBV29-1 and TRBJ1-4): SAVISQKPSRDICQRGTSLTIQCQVDSQVTMMFWYRQQPGQSLTLIATANQGSEATYESGFVIDKFPISRPNLTFSTLTVSNMSPEDSSIYLCSGVGAGEKLFFGSGTQLSVL.

This chain connects TRBV7-8 to TRBJ1-3; D is undetermined. CDR1 is SGHVS, CDR2 FQNEAQ, per germline. This CDR3 has 16 amino acids. Trimming left V 5 bases short and J 0 bases short, with 14 bases between. The CDR3 coding sequence is TGTGCCAGCAGCCCCGCCGGGGTAGGCTCTGGAAACACCATATATTTT. As protein: CASSPAGVGSGNTIYF.

This clone was recorded only once. An end of the junction differs from the germline gene, which may be a read error. The rearrangement joins TRBV27 to TRBJ2-5, with D maybe TRBD2 (5 bases). Germline CDR1 and CDR2: MNHEY and SMNVEV (reference sequence). The CDR3 covers 13 residues. The CDR3 here is CASSLSRVRRPDF. The CDR3 DNA follows: TGTGCCAGCAGTTTATCGAGGGTACGGCGTCCCGACTTC.

The chain is built from TRBV5-4 and TRBJ2-7, with TRBD1 matching 10 bases. Germline V gene sequence: CDR1 SGHNT, CDR2 YYREEE (reference sequence). This CDR3 is built from 15 residues. The J segment lost 3 bases and the V segment lost 2 bases, leaving 5 bases of the junction unmatched. CDR3 region: CASSLLTGGFYEQYF. CDR3 bases: TGTGCCAGCAGCTTACTGACAGGGGGCTTCTACGAGCAGTACTTC.

The chain recombines TRBV28 with TRBJ1-2; D may be TRBD1 (6 bases). Germline lookup yields CDR1 MDHEN and CDR2 SYDVKM. CDR3 size: 14 residues. The V and J ends lost 2 bases and 5 bases respectively, with 12 bases between them. Written as DNA, the CDR3 is TGTGCCAGCAGTTTAACAGGGTTGGGGTATGGCTACACCTTC. Protein sequence: CASSLTGLGYGYTF.

As DNA, the CDR3 is TGTGCCAGCAGTTTAAGGAGCGGGATAACAGATACGCAGTATTTT. It specifies CASSLRSGITDTQYF. The chain links TRBV28 to TRBJ2-3; 7 positions match TRBD2. CDR3 length equals 15 residues. V was clipped by 2 bases and J by 3 bases; unmatched bases: 5. Germline V gives CDR1 MDHEN, CDR2 SYDVKM.

In DNA, the CDR3 is TGCGCCAGCAGCTTATCTCCGGGACTAGATTACGAGCAGTACTTC. It specifies CASSLSPGLDYEQYF. This chain connects TRBV5-1 to TRBJ2-7; 8 bases map to TRBD2. The germline V gene encodes CDR1 SGHRS and CDR2 YFSETQ. This CDR3 spans 15 amino acids. V was pared by 2 bases and J by 4 bases, with 8 bases of the junction left unmatched.

CDR3 region: CASSQQGAGELFF. DNA of the CDR3: TGTGCCAGCAGCCAACAGGGGGCCGGGGAGCTGTTTTTT. V gene TRBV7-9 combines with J gene TRBJ2-2, with 8 nucleotides matching TRBD1. This CDR3 comprises 13 residues. The germline CDR1 and CDR2 sequences are SEHNR and FQNEAQ (reference sequence). Trimming at V came to 5 bases and at J to 6 bases, leaving 2 bases not matched to a gene.

The chain links TRBV28 to TRBJ2-3; D not certain. This CDR3 has 13 amino acids. Germline CDR1 and CDR2: MDHEN and SYDVKM. The ends were cut back, 2 bases at V and 3 bases at J, with 6 bases in the middle. This chain's CDR3 is CASSLPQTDTQYF. CDR3 DNA: TGTGCCAGCAGTTTACCCCAAACAGATACGCAGTATTTT.

This clone was counted once. The chain uses TRBV23-1 and TRBJ1-2; a possible D gene is TRBD1 (5 bases). TRBV23-1 is an open reading frame, and its role is uncertain. V was trimmed by 6 bases and J by 4 bases, leaving 18 bases between them. The CDR3 extends over 15 amino acids. Here the CDR3 DNA reads TGCGCCAGCAGCCCTAAGCCGACAGCTTTCTATGGCTACACCTTC. Protein product: CASSPKPTAFYGYTF.

The rearrangement uses TRBV27 and TRBJ2-3; TRBD2 aligns across 8 bases. V lost 5 bases, J lost 2 bases, and 3 bases stayed unmatched. Germline values: CDR1 MNHEY, CDR2 SMNVEV (reference sequence). This CDR3 has 14 amino acids. CDR3 amino acids: CASSPGRATDTQYF. The CDR3 DNA is TGTGCCAGCAGTCCCGGGAGGGCCACAGATACGCAGTATTTT.

This chain uses TRBV28 with TRBJ2-7, with D possibly TRBD1 on 6 matching bases. The CDR3 length is 15 residues. Germline V lookup: CDR1 MDHEN, CDR2 SYDVKM. V was trimmed by 4 bases and J by 6 bases, leaving 19 bases between them. The chain's CDR3 is CASSSPRGRLSEQYF. The CDR3 bases are TGTGCCAGCAGTTCCCCCAGGGGTCGCCTTAGCGAGCAGTACTTC.

The chain joins TRBV28 to TRBJ1-5, with no clear D. The CDR3 is 14 residues long. Trimming took 7 bases from V and 0 from J, leaving 10 bases between them. Germline V gene lookup returns CDR1 MDHEN and CDR2 SYDVKM. The CDR3 spells CASKAETSNQPQHF. The CDR3 DNA is TGTGCCAGCAAAGCGGAAACTAGCAATCAGCCCCAGCATTTT.

This clone was counted once. The rearrangement links TRBV28 to TRBJ2-7; D ambiguous. The CDR3 runs 12 residues. Between the trimmed V and J ends, which lost 2 bases and 3 bases, there was a span of 5 bases. Germline V gene lookup returns CDR1 MDHEN and CDR2 SYDVKM. The CDR3 sequence: CASSLPFYEQYF. The CDR3, as DNA: TGTGCCAGCAGTTTACCGTTCTACGAGCAGTACTTC.